This T cell receptor (beta chain) was sequenced in a study of identical twins. Study observations and caveats: Analyses of zero insertions could be partly confounded by invariant MAIT and iNKT cells.

A remark on this clonotype: The target antigen is unknown.

The V gene's germline CDR1 is DFQATT and CDR2 SNEGSKA (reference sequence). Trimming took 7 bases from V and 5 from J; bases not matched to a gene: 8. The CDR3 spans 13 residues. TCRdb reanalysed the 5' RACE reads using MiXCR and keeps one entry per CDR3 protein. The sample includes about 220,000 distinct CDR3 sequences, roughly a tenth of them seen just once. Source material: memory (CD45RO+) T cells sorted from blood. The rearrangement links TRBV20-1 to TRBJ2-1; 7 nucleotides line up with TRBD2. The clonotype comes from a woman under 30 in good health. CDR3 region: CSVSSGNDNEQFF. For the CDR3, the DNA is TGCAGTGTTTCCAGCGGGAATGACAATGAGCAGTTCTTC.